A single sample is the source of the 17 T cell receptor beta chains below, sequenced in a study of blood T cells in healthy people across ages (dated by TCRdb to the mid-2010s). Preparation of the library involved 5' RACE. These reads were obtained on an Illumina HiSeq 2500. A second about 6 to 11 cycle PCR used a sample-barcoded 5' primer and a J-beta primer mix. Clones were called with MiXCR by TCRdb after fastp trimmed the public reads at Q25, and only in-frame beta chains were retained. Entries are consolidated by CDR3 protein sequence, retaining the most common genes and DNA. The sample records about 780,000 distinct CDR3 sequences, about 62% of which are singletons. Roughly 25% of the sample is in the top ten clones. The sequenced sample consisted of blood. Receptors originate from a man younger than 45 in good health.

This clonotype was picked up a small number of times. The chain is built from TRBV20-1 and TRBJ2-1; no clear D. Trimming shortened V by 3 bases and J by 11 bases, and 14 bases separated the two germline ends. This CDR3 is 12 amino acids long. Germline V gives CDR1 DFQATT, CDR2 SNEGSKA (reference sequence). CDR3 DNA sequence: TGCAGTGCTAGGACCGAACGGCCAAAGCAGTTCTTC. It encodes CSARTERPKQFF.

The rearrangement uses TRBV7-2 and TRBJ2-7; 7 nucleotides line up with TRBD1. After removal of 1 base from V and 6 bases from J, the junction contained 3 bases not matched to a gene. The CDR3 has 13 residues. Per germline, CDR1 SGHTA and CDR2 FQGNSA. CDR3 bases: TGTGCCAGCAGCTTAGTAAGACAGGGCGAGCAGTACTTC. This sequence encodes CASSLVRQGEQYF.

The chain recombines TRBV15 with TRBJ1-5; D is unresolved. Germline V gene sequence: CDR1 LNHNV, CDR2 YYDKDF (reference sequence). V lost 4 bases to trimming and J lost 6 bases, with 10 bases between them. CDR3 length: 13 amino acids. This CDR3 reads CATSISYSQPQHF. Written as DNA, the CDR3 is TGTGCCACCAGCATTAGTTACAGTCAGCCCCAGCATTTT.

The chain employs TRBV4-2 and TRBJ2-1; TRBD2 aligns across 7 bases. V dropped 0 bases and J dropped 9; count of bases not matched to a gene: 11. CDR1 LGHNA and CDR2 YNFKEQ come from the germline V gene. The CDR3 is made up of 16 amino acids. Written as DNA, the CDR3 is TGTGCCAGCAGCCAAGAGGGGGGGATGGTTGGCGCTGAGCAGTTCTTC. Amino acids: CASSQEGGMVGAEQFF.

The CDR3 DNA reads as TGCAGTGCCCCTCTGGGGACAAACGAGCAGTACTTC. Protein: CSAPLGTNEQYF. The gene calls are TRBV20-1 and TRBJ2-5; perhaps TRBD1 as D (6 bases). The tail of the sequence fits TRBJ2-7 better, so the J call may be wrong. This CDR3 contains 12 residues. Germline CDR1 is DFQATT and CDR2 is SNEGSKA (reference sequence).

This sequence joins TRBV6-5 and TRBJ2-5; no clear D gene. Germline V gives CDR1 MNHEY, CDR2 SVGAGI. With 5 bases removed from V and 1 base from J, the gap between germline ends came to 11 bases. This CDR3 region has 14 residues. CDR3 bases: TGTGCCAGCAGTCCCCCTAACCTCCAAGAGACCCAGTACTTC. Residues: CASSPPNLQETQYF.

The V and J genes are TRBV15 and TRBJ2-3, with 9 bases aligning to TRBD1. With V trimmed by 8 bases and J by 10 bases, 10 bases remained unmatched. This CDR3 region has 13 residues. Germline V gene data show CDR1 as LNHNV and CDR2 as YYDKDF (reference sequence). The CDR3 DNA reads TGTGCCACCCGGGACAGGGACCGAGGGGCGCAGTATTTT. This translates into CATRDRDRGAQYF.

This clonotype is a singleton in its sample. The chain links TRBV7-9 to TRBJ1-2; D may be TRBD1 (6 bases). CDR3 length: 16 amino acids. V gave up 5 bases and J gave up 0 bases, with 16 bases separating them. The germline CDR1 and CDR2 sequences are SEHNR and FQNEAQ (reference sequence). The CDR3 DNA sequence: TGTGCCAGCAGCCCCAGACAGGAACTAGCTAACTATGGCTACACCTTC. Protein sequence: CASSPRQELANYGYTF.

This chain connects TRBV9 to TRBJ2-7; weak D call: TRBD2 (5 bases). This CDR3 has 14 residues. Between the trimmed V and J ends, which lost 7 bases and 5 bases, there was a span of 19 bases. Germline loops: CDR1 SGDLS, CDR2 YYNGEE. The DNA for the CDR3 is TGTGCCAGCGGAAGCTCCCCGGGGAGCCACGAGCAGTACTTC. Protein sequence: CASGSSPGSHEQYF.

The chain carries TRBV9 and TRBJ2-7; D perhaps matches TRBD2 (6 bases). Trimming cost V 2 bases and J 1 base, with 13 bases left between them. The germline gives CDR1 SGDLS, CDR2 YYNGEE. There are 15 residues in the CDR3. CDR3 in amino acids: CASSVTGTPSYEQYF. CDR3 coding DNA: TGTGCCAGCAGCGTTACCGGGACTCCGTCCTACGAGCAGTACTTC.

The chain links TRBV6-5 to TRBJ2-4; 8 positions agree with TRBD2. TRBJ2-7 explains the end of the DNA better; the J call may be wrong. The V gene's germline CDR1 is MNHEY and CDR2 SVGAGI. The length of the CDR3 is 14 residues. The CDR3 region is CASSYAGGPYEQYF. Written as DNA, the CDR3 is TGTGCCAGCAGTTATGCGGGGGGCCCTTACGAGCAGTACTTC.

This clonotype was observed a handful of times. The chain has TRBV4-3 and TRBJ2-6; 9 positions match TRBD1. CDR1 is LGHNA, CDR2 YSLEER, per germline. The V segment lost 0 bases and the J segment 1 base; nucleotides outside the gene matches: 7. The CDR3 totals 19 residues. The chain's CDR3 is CASSQDTGGEASGANVLTF. DNA for the CDR3: TGCGCCAGCAGCCAAGATACAGGGGGCGAGGCATCTGGGGCCAACGTCCTGACTTTC.

V and J are TRBV30 and TRBJ2-7; the D gene is possibly TRBD1 (5 bases). The CDR3 spans 13 residues. V shed 4 bases and J shed 3 bases, with 13 bases lying between them. CDR1 is GTSNPN and CDR2 is SVGIG in the germline V gene (reference sequence). The CDR3 protein is CAWIGHEIYEQYF. CDR3 nucleotide sequence: TGTGCCTGGATTGGACACGAGATCTACGAGCAGTACTTC.

This clonotype was observed a single time. V usage is TRBV6-6 and J usage is TRBJ1-2; 8 bases fit TRBD1. Germline values: CDR1 MNHNY, CDR2 SVGAGI (reference sequence). V lost 4 bases, J lost 8 bases, and 12 bases stayed unmatched. The CDR3 length is 15 residues. CDR3 in DNA: TGTGCCAGCAGTTTCTCCGGGGCAGGGGGCCAGGGCTACACCTTC. Translated: CASSFSGAGGQGYTF.

The chain uses TRBV7-2 and TRBJ2-1; TRBD2 matches 14 bases. The trim removed 1 base at V and 13 bases at J, leaving 15 bases unmatched. Germline CDR1 reads SGHTA; CDR2 reads FQGNSA. CDR3 length equals 18 residues. CDR3 nucleotides: TGTGCCAGCAGCTTAGGAGCCCCCGGGACTAGCGGGGGCAGGGGCCAGTTCTTC. Its translation: CASSLGAPGTSGGRGQFF.

This chain connects TRBV10-3 to TRBJ2-1; the match to TRBD2 covers 7 bases. Germline V gene data show CDR1 as ENHRY and CDR2 as SYGVKD. V was clipped by 2 bases and J by 5 bases; unmatched bases: 9. The CDR3 has 16 residues. DNA of the CDR3: TGTGCCATCAGTGAGCCCAGTCGCGGGGGACACAATGAGCAGTTCTTC. It translates to CAISEPSRGGHNEQFF.

This chain connects TRBV20-1 to TRBJ2-7; 9 nucleotides align to TRBD2. The V segment lost 5 bases and the J segment 3 bases; nucleotides outside the gene matches: 5. Germline V gene sequence: CDR1 DFQATT, CDR2 SNEGSKA (reference sequence). The CDR3 is made up of 13 amino acids. The CDR3 here is CSAVSGGIYEQYF. The DNA of the CDR3 is TGCAGTGCTGTAAGCGGGGGGATCTACGAGCAGTACTTC.